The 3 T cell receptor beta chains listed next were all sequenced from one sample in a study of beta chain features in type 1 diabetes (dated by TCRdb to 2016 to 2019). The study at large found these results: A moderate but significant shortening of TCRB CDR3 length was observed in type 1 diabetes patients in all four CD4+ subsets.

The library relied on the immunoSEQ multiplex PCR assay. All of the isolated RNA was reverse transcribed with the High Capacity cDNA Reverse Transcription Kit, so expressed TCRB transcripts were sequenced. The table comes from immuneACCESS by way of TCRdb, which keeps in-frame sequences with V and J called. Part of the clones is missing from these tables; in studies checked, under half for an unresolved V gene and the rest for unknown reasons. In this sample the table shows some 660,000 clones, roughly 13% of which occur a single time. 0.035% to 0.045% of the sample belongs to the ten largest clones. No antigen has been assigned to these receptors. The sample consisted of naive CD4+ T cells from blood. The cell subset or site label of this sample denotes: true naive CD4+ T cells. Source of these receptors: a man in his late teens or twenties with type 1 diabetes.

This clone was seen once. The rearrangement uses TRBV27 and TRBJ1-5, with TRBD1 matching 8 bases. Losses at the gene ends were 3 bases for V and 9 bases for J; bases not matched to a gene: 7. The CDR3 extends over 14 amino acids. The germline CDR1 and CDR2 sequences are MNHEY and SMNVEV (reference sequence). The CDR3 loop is CASSLDRDVGPQHF. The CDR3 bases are TGTGCCAGCAGTTTGGACAGGGACGTTGGGCCCCAGCATTTT.

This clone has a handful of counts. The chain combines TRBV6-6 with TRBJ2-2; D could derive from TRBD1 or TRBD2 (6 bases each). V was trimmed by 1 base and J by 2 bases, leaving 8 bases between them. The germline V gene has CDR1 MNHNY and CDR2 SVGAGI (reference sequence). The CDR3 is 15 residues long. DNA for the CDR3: TGTGCCAGCAGTTACTGGGGGGCTAACACCGGGGAGCTGTTTTTT. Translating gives CASSYWGANTGELFF.

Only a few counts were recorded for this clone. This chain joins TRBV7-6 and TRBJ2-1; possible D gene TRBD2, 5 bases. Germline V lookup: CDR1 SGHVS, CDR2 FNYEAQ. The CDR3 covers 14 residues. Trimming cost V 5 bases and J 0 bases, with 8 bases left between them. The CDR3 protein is CASSRLSSYNEQFF. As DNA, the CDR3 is TGTGCCAGCAGCCGACTAAGCTCCTACAATGAGCAGTTCTTC.